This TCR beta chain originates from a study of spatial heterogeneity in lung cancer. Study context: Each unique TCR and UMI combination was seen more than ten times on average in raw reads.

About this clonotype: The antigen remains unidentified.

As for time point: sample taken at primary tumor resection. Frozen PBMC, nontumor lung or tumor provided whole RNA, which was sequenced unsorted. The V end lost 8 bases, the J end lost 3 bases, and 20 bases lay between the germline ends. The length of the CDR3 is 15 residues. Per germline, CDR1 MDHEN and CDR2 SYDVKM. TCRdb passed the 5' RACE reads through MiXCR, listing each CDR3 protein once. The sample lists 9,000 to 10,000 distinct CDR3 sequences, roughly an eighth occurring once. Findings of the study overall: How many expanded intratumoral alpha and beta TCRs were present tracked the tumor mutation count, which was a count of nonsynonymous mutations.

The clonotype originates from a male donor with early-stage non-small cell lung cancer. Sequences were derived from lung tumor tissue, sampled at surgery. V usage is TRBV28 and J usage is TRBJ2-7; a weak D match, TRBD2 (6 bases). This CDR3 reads CASVPSGGTYYEQYF. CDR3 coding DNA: TGTGCCAGCGTGCCCTCCGGCGGGACCTACTACGAGCAGTACTTC.